This T cell receptor beta chain was identified during a study of tumor-infiltrating lymphocytes in primary liver carcinoma. In germline, CDR1 is SGHAT, CDR2 FQNNGV. This CDR3 comprises 17 residues. Researchers drew blood RNA from unsorted whole blood and extracted germline DNA as well. A constant-region primer primed TCR beta cDNA synthesis from 400 to 550 ng of total RNA. Three rounds of nested multiplex PCR with slightly modified ARM-PCR produced TCR beta libraries. Investigators reported that the first two PCR rounds, at around 9 cycles each, used TRBV1-TRBV30 forward primers with a C-beta reverse primer. Each CDR3 protein is one row after TCRdb ran MiXCR on the multiplex PCR reads. The sample shows about 180,000 distinct CDR3 sequences, 60% of them seen only once. This clonotype was picked up a small number of times. Mismatch with germline at one junction end may stem from a read error.

V gene TRBV11-2 combines with J gene TRBJ2-3; TRBD2 matches at 10 bases. This clonotype was sampled from a man in his forties with primary liver carcinoma and hepatitis B virus infection. The sequencing sample was made of peripheral blood. CDR3 bases: TGTGCCAGCAACTTAGAGCAAATAGCGGGAGGCTGGGATACGCAGTATTTT. Its translation is CASNLEQIAGGWDTQYF.